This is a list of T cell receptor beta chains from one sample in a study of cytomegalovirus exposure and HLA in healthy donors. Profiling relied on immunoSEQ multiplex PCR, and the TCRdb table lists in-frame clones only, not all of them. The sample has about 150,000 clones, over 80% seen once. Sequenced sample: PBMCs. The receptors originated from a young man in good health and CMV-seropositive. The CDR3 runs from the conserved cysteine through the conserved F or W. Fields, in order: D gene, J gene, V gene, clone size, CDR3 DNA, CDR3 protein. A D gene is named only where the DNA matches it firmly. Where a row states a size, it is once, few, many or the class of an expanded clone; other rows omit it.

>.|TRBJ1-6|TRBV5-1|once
TGCGCCAGCAGCTTGTTATCCTATAATTCACCCCTCCACTTT
CASSLLSYNSPLHF
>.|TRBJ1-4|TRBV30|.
TGTGCCTGGAGTGTAGGGGTGGCAGGGAGGGGTGAAAAACTGTTTTTT
CAWSVGVAGRGEKLFF
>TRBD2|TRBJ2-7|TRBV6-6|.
TGTGCCAGCATTGGAGCTAGCGGGACCTACGAGCAGTACTTC
CASIGASGTYEQYF
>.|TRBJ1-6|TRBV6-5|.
TGTGCCAGCAGTTACTCGAGAGGAGATAATTCACCCCTCCACTTT
CASSYSRGDNSPLHF
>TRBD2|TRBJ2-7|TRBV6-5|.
TGTGCCAGCAGCCGCGGGGCGGGAGGTCCCTACGAGCAGTACTTC
CASSRGAGGPYEQYF
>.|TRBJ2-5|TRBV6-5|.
TGTGCCAGCAGTGGTCTGGGGCTAGAGACCCAGTACTTC
CASSGLGLETQYF
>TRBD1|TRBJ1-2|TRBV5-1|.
TGCGCCAGCACCCATTCCGGGACAGGGGGAATCGAGCGAGGCTACACCTTC
CASTHSGTGGIERGYTF
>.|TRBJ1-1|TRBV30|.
TGTGCCTGGGCGAAGAACACTGAAGCTTTCTTT
CAWAKNTEAFF
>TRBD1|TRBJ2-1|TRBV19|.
TGTGCCAGTAGTATGGGAGACAGGGGTCATGAGCAGTTCTTC
CASSMGDRGHEQFF
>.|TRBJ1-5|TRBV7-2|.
TGTGCCAGCAGCTTAGTTGCAGGGCCTTATCAGCCCCAGCATTTT
CASSLVAGPYQPQHF
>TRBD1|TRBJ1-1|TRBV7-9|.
TGTGCCAGCAGGCATTCCGGGACAGGCACTGAAGCTTTCTTT
CASRHSGTGTEAFF
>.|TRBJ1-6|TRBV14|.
TGTGCCAGCAGCCCACGACAGGCGTATAATTCACCCCTCCACTTT
CASSPRQAYNSPLHF
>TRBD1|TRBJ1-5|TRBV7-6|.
TGTGCCAGCAGCTTAATGAGTGGCAGGGGGGATCAGCCCCAGCATTTT
CASSLMSGRGDQPQHF
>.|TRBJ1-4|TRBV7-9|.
TGTGCCAGCAGCTTAGGGACACTTGAAGAAAAACTGTTTTTT
CASSLGTLEEKLFF
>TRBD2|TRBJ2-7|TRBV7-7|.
TGTGCCAGCAGCCCGGGGGCTAGCGGGATTTCCGAGCAGTACTTC
CASSPGASGISEQYF
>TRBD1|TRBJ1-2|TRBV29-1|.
TGCAGCGTTGAAGACCCCGGGGCGAGGACAGGCCGGTACACCTTC
CSVEDPGARTGRYTF
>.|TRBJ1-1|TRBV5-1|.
TGCGCCAGCAGCCCCTTTGACAGGTTGAACACTGAAGCTTTCTTT
CASSPFDRLNTEAFF
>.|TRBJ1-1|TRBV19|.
TGTGCCAGTAGTGGCCGGACGGGAAAGAATGCGAACACTGAAGCTTTCTTT
CASSGRTGKNANTEAFF
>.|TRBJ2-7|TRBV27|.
TGTGCCAGCAGTTTATCGGGGGGACAGTCCTACGAGCAGTACTTC
CASSLSGGQSYEQYF
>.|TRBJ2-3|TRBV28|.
TGTGCCAGCAGGACCCGACAGACTACGCAGTATTTT
CASRTRQTTQYF
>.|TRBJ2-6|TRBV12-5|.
TGTGCTAGTGGTTTTAGCTCTGGGGCCAACGTCCTGACTTTC
CASGFSSGANVLTF
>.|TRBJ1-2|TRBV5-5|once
TGTGCCAGCAGCTTAGAATGGGGCGCAGACTATGGCTACACCTTC
CASSLEWGADYGYTF
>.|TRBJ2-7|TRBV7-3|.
TGTGCCAGCAGCTTATCGGCGGGGGCCTCCTACGAGCAGTACTTC
CASSLSAGASYEQYF
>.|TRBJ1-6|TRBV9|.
TGTGCCAGCAGCCTAACGGACAGTCCCTCCTATAATTCACCCCTCCACTTT
CASSLTDSPSYNSPLHF
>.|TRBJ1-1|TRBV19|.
TGTGCCAGTAGTCCGGACAGTTCAGGGACTGAAGCTTTCTTT
CASSPDSSGTEAFF
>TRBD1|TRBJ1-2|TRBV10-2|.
TGCGCCAGCAGCCAGGACAGGGCCTATGGCTACACCTTC
CASSQDRAYGYTF
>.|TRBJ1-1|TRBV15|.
TGTGCCACCAGCAGGCGGAACACTGAAGCTTTCTTT
CATSRRNTEAFF
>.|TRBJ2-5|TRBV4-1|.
TGCGCCAGCAGCCGGGGCTCGGCTAGGGAGACCCAGTACTTC
CASSRGSARETQYF